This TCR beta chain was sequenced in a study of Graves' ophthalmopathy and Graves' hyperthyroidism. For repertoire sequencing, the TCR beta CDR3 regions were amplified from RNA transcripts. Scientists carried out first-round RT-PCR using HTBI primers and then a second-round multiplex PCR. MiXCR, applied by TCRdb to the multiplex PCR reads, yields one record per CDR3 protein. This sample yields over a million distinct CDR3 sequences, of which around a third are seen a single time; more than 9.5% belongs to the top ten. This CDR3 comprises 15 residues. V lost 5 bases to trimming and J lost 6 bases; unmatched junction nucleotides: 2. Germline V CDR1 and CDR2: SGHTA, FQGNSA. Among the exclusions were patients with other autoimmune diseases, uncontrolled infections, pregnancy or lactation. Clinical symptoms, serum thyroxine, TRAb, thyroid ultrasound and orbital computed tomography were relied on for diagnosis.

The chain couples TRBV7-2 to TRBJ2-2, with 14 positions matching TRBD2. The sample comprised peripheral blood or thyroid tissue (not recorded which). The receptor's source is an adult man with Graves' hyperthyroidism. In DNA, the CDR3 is TGTGCCAGCAGCGAGACTAGCGGGGGGGCCGGGGAGCTGTTTTTT. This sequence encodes CASSETSGGAGELFF.